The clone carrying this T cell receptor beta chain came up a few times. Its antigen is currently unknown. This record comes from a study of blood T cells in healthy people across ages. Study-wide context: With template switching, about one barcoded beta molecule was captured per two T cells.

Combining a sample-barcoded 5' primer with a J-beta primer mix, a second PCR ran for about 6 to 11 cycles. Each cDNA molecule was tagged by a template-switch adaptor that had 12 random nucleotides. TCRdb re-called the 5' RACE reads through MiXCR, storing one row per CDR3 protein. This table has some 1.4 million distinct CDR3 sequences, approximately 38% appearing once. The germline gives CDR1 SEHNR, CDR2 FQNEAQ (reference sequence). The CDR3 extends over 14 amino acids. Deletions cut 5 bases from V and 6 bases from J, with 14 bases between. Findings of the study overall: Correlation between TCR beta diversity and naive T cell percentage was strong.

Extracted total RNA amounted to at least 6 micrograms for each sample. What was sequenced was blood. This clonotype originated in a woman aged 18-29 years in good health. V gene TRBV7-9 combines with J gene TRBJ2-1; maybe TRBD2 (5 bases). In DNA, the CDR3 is TGTGCCAGCAGCCCAGAATCTAGCATCAATGAGCAGTTCTTC. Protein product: CASSPESSINEQFF.